Below are 24 T cell receptor beta chains sequenced from a single sample in a study of tumor-infiltrating lymphocytes in localized non-small cell lung cancer. Using immunoSEQ multiplex PCR, the repertoire was profiled, and TCRdb retains in-frame clones only, with some absent. This sample has approximately 6,200 clones, with approximately 80% found just once. Sample: uninvolved lung tissue not adjacent to the tumor. The receptors originated from a human donor with non-small cell lung cancer.

V usage is TRBV6-1 and J usage is TRBJ1-3, with TRBD1 matching over 7 bases. The V gene's germline CDR1 is MNHNS and CDR2 SASEGT. The trim removed 7 bases at V and 5 bases at J, leaving 5 bases unmatched. The CDR3 extends over 13 amino acids. CDR3 sequence (DNA): TGTGCCAGCACTCAAGGGGGCCGAAACACCATATATTTT. It translates to CASTQGGRNTIYF.

The chain uses TRBV19 and TRBJ1-5; 8 nucleotides align to TRBD1. CDR1 is LNHDA and CDR2 is SQIVND in the germline V gene (reference sequence). The CDR3 totals 16 residues. Unmatched junction bases numbered 9, after V lost 5 bases and J lost 3 bases. In DNA form, the CDR3 reads TGTGCCAGTAGTCCTACCGGACAGGGCGACAATCAGCCCCAGCATTTT. Its protein product is CASSPTGQGDNQPQHF.

The chain joins TRBV28 to TRBJ1-2, with a weak D call TRBD1 (6 bases). V was trimmed by 3 bases and J by 8 bases, leaving 13 bases between them. This CDR3 contains 13 residues. Per germline, CDR1 MDHEN and CDR2 SYDVKM. For the CDR3, the DNA is TGTGCCAGCAGTTTCTGGGGCAGGGGAGGCTACACCTTC. Translated, it gives CASSFWGRGGYTF.

The chain joins TRBV2 to TRBJ2-7, with TRBD2 matching over 7 bases. The CDR3 is made up of 14 amino acids. With V trimmed by 2 bases and J by 3 bases, 4 bases remained unmatched. From germline, CDR1 is SNHLY and CDR2 FYNNEI. For the CDR3, the DNA is TGTGCCAGCAGTGAAAAGGCGGGAGTCTACGAGCAGTACTTC. It encodes CASSEKAGVYEQYF.

This clone was seen just once. The rearrangement links TRBV6-5 to TRBJ2-5; D not resolved. Trimming cost V 4 bases and J 5 bases, with 17 bases left between them. Germline CDR1 MNHEY, CDR2 SVGAGI. This CDR3 is built from 15 residues. CDR3 sequence (DNA): TGTGCCAGCAGTTCGCCGAGGTCATCGAGGGAGACCCAGTACTTC. Its translation is CASSSPRSSRETQYF.

Of note for this clone: At one end the junction does not follow the germline gene, possibly because of a read error. The chain employs TRBV2 and TRBJ2-7; 8 bases line up with TRBD1. Germline V CDR1 and CDR2: SNHLY, FYNNEI. This CDR3 has 12 residues. The CDR3 sequence is CASSEIKGTGDF. The CDR3, as DNA: TGTGCCAGCAGTGAAATTAAGGGGACAGGTGACTTC.

This chain uses TRBV14 with TRBJ1-1; tentatively, D is TRBD1 (6 bases). The V end lost 6 bases, the J end lost 4 bases, and 12 bases lay between the germline ends. Germline V gene data show CDR1 as SGHDN and CDR2 as FVKESK. The CDR3 runs to 13 residues. Here the CDR3 reads CASRQQGSTEAFF. The DNA for the CDR3 is TGTGCCAGCAGACAACAGGGCTCCACTGAAGCTTTCTTT.

The chain couples TRBV27 to TRBJ2-4; possibly TRBD1 for D (6 bases). Germline CDR1 is MNHEY and CDR2 is SMNVEV (reference sequence). The V end was cut by 3 bases, the J end by 7 bases, with 10 bases between. This CDR3 spans 13 amino acids. DNA for the CDR3: TGTGCCAGCAGTTTTTCCAGGGGTAACATTCAGTACTTC. Protein sequence: CASSFSRGNIQYF.

The CDR3 bases are TGTGCCAGCAGTTACTCAGACACGGGTTATGAAAAACTGTTTTTT. Translating it yields CASSYSDTGYEKLFF. J is TRBJ1-4 and V is TRBV6-5; D gene uncertain. Trimming took 0 bases from V and 6 from J, leaving 11 bases between them. The germline CDR1 and CDR2 sequences are MNHEY and SVGAGI. The CDR3 length is 15 residues.

This clone was counted a few times. The CDR3 spells CASSLYLGNTYEQYF. CDR3 in DNA: TGTGCCAGCAGCTTATATTTGGGCAACACCTACGAGCAGTACTTC. The rearrangement uses TRBV7-3 and TRBJ2-7; D is unresolved. V was cut by 2 bases and J by 2 bases, with 13 bases left in between. Germline CDR1 and CDR2: SGHTA and FQGTGA. This CDR3 has 15 amino acids.

The chain is built from TRBV18 and TRBJ2-7; D assignment may be TRBD1 or TRBD2 (5 bases each). The CDR3 is 14 amino acids. The germline CDR1 and CDR2 sequences are KGHSH and LQKENI. With 3 bases removed from V and 6 bases from J, the gap between germline ends came to 15 bases. The CDR3 protein is CASSPLGETSEQYF. CDR3 DNA sequence: TGTGCCAGCTCACCCCTAGGGGAGACGAGCGAGCAGTACTTC. Variable domain in full (rest from reference TRBV18 and TRBJ2-7): NAGVMQNPRHLVRRRGQEARLRCSPMKGHSHVYWYRQLPEEGLKFMVYLQKENIIDESGMPKERFSAEFPKEGPSILRIQQVVRGDSAAYFCASSPLGETSEQYFGPGTRLTVT.

The chain combines TRBV30 with TRBJ2-1; 7 positions agree with TRBD2. The CDR3 runs 14 residues. J lost 4 bases, V lost 3 bases, and 6 bases had no gene match. CDR1 is GTSNPN and CDR2 is SVGIG in the germline V gene (reference sequence). The CDR3 DNA reads as TGTGCCTGGAGCGGCGGCGGGGGATACAATGAGCAGTTCTTC. Residues: CAWSGGGGYNEQFF. The variable domain in full, with the rest retrieved from reference TRBV30 and TRBJ2-1, is SQTIHQWPATLVQPVGSPLSLECTVEGTSNPNLYWYRQAAGRGLQLLFYSVGIGQISSEVPQNLSASRPQDRQFILSSKKLLLSDSGFYLCAWSGGGGYNEQFFGPGTRLTVL.

This clone was picked up one time. The CDR3 sequence is CASSLLPRETQYF. As DNA, the CDR3 is TGTGCCAGCAGCTTACTTCCTAGGGAGACCCAGTACTTC. This sequence joins TRBV7-3 and TRBJ2-5; D is uncertain. The CDR3 extends over 13 amino acids. The V end was cut by 2 bases, the J end by 5 bases, with 9 bases between. Looked up from germline, CDR1 is SGHTA and CDR2 is FQGTGA.

V gene TRBV9 combines with J gene TRBJ1-3; 8 positions agree with TRBD1. The J segment lost 0 bases and the V segment lost 0 bases, leaving 2 bases of the junction unmatched. Germline-derived CDR1 and CDR2 are SGDLS and YYNGEE. The CDR3 is 16 amino acids. The CDR3 DNA follows: TGTGCCAGCAGCGTAGAGGACAGGGCCTCTGGAAACACCATATATTTT. Protein product: CASSVEDRASGNTIYF.

This clone has only a few counts. This chain connects TRBV2 to TRBJ2-3, with a tentative D call TRBD2 (7 bases). V lost 3 bases and J 4 bases, leaving 17 bases between the germline ends. CDR1 and CDR2 from the germline V gene are SNHLY and FYNNEI. The CDR3 consists of 16 residues. The CDR3 DNA is TGTGCCAGCAGTGACGGTTGGGGGAGGGGGGCAGATACGCAGTATTTT. Residues: CASSDGWGRGADTQYF.

This chain uses TRBV29-1 with TRBJ1-2; D may be TRBD1 (6 bases). Germline V CDR1 and CDR2: SQVTM, ANQGSEA. V lost 6 bases to trimming and J lost 2 bases, with 16 bases between them. CDR3 length: 14 residues. CDR3 nucleotide sequence: TGCAGCGTGGGGGCGGGGGGCCTCAACTATGGCTACACCTTC. Amino acid sequence: CSVGAGGLNYGYTF.

V gene TRBV27 combines with J gene TRBJ2-4; 10 nucleotides line up with TRBD2. The CDR3 loop spans 17 amino acids. Germline V gives CDR1 MNHEY, CDR2 SMNVEV (reference sequence). V gave up 2 bases and J gave up 0 bases; unmatched junction bases: 4. The CDR3: CASSLTTSGVAKNIQYF. The CDR3 coding sequence is TGTGCCAGCAGTTTAACCACTAGCGGGGTAGCCAAAAACATTCAGTACTTC.

The chain combines TRBV28 with TRBJ2-7, with a weak D call TRBD1 (6 bases). V lost 5 bases, J lost 2 bases, and 16 bases lay in between. The CDR3 covers 15 residues. Germline V CDR1 and CDR2: MDHEN, SYDVKM. The CDR3 region is CASSPRTVLAYEQYF. The CDR3, as DNA: TGTGCCAGCAGTCCTAGGACAGTCCTTGCCTACGAGCAGTACTTC.

The chain carries TRBV7-2 and TRBJ2-1; D is perhaps TRBD1 (6 bases). Germline V gene lookup returns CDR1 SGHTA and CDR2 FQGNSA. The V end was cut by 5 bases, the J end by 5 bases, with 10 bases between. The CDR3 sequence is 13 residues long. In nucleotides, the CDR3 is TGTGCCAGCAGCCCGACAGGAAACAATGAGCAGTTCTTC. Protein: CASSPTGNNEQFF. Based on the CDR3 plus reference TRBV7-2 and TRBJ2-1, the full variable domain is GAGVSQSPSNKVTEKGKDVELRCDPISGHTALYWYRQSLGQGLEFLIYFQGNSAPDKSGLPSDRFSAERTGGSVSTLTIQRTQQEDSAVYLCASSPTGNNEQFFGPGTRLTVL.

The J gene is TRBJ2-2, the V gene TRBV30; 9 positions agree with TRBD2. Looked up from germline, CDR1 is GTSNPN and CDR2 is SVGIG (reference sequence). This CDR3 is built from 14 residues. V lost 4 bases and J lost 0; bases outside the gene matches: 0. The CDR3: CAWTSGTNTGELFF. DNA for the CDR3: TGTGCCTGGACTAGCGGGACGAACACCGGGGAGCTGTTTTTT.

This clone showed up just once. This chain joins TRBV6-5 and TRBJ2-5; no clear D gene. Germline V gene lookup returns CDR1 MNHEY and CDR2 SVGAGI. The CDR3 totals 12 residues. The germline V and J ends were trimmed by 6 bases and 4 bases, with 9 bases remaining between them. Written as DNA, the CDR3 is TGTGCCAGCAGCCCATCTACAGAGACCCAGTACTTC. This encodes CASSPSTETQYF.

V and J are TRBV10-2 and TRBJ2-7; 7 positions agree with TRBD2. With V trimmed by 11 bases and J by 2 bases, 15 bases remained unmatched. The CDR3 length is 15 residues. CDR1 is WSHSY and CDR2 is SAAADI in the germline V gene. CDR3 DNA: TGCGCCGGGGCTGTTGGGCCTAGCGGTCCCTACGAGCAGTACTTC. It yields the protein CAGAVGPSGPYEQYF.

V and J are TRBV6-5 and TRBJ2-5; 7 bases are a match to TRBD1. The CDR3 runs to 14 residues. V gave up 2 bases and J gave up 2 bases; unmatched junction bases: 2. In germline, CDR1 is MNHEY, CDR2 SVGAGI. CDR3 nucleotide sequence: TGTGCCAGCAGTTACGGGGGACAGCAAGAGACCCAGTACTTC. This encodes CASSYGGQQETQYF.

This sequence joins TRBV5-5 and TRBJ2-5; TRBD1 is a possible D gene (7 bases). The germline CDR1 and CDR2 sequences are SGHKS and YYEKEE (reference sequence). This CDR3 spans 15 amino acids. V lost 4 bases, J lost 4 bases, and 17 bases lay in between. The CDR3 here is CASSQSGGSRETQYF. CDR3 bases: TGTGCCAGCAGCCAATCAGGGGGGAGCCGAGAGACCCAGTACTTC.